Listed below are T cell receptor beta chains from one sample, sequenced in a study of blood T cell repertoires in COVID-19. Profiling relied on immunoSEQ multiplex PCR, and the TCRdb table lists in-frame clones only, not all of them. Among about 160,000 clones, 70% to 90% were seen once, and the ten largest hold around 8%. The sample consisted of peripheral blood. The source of these receptors is a woman in her sixties with COVID-19, enrolled during active disease. Both conserved end residues are trimmed from each CDR3. Each record gives: V gene, J gene, CDR3 protein.

TRBV11-3,TRBJ2-1,ASSYSGGDEQF
TRBV5-8,TRBJ1-6,ASSLTGDSPLH
TRBV12-5,TRBJ2-1,ASGLTSGRAGEQF
TRBV2,TRBJ1-1,ASSEWAPEAF
TRBV19,TRBJ1-1,ASSLVRQMNTEAF
TRBV19,TRBJ1-1,ASSIGRTGNTEAF
TRBV5-1,TRBJ2-2,ASSTGEITGELF
TRBV6-1,TRBJ1-6,ASSEQGMYNSPLH
TRBV14,TRBJ1-1,ASSQGGALGTEAF
TRBV7-9,TRBJ2-7,ASSPGTGAAYEQY
TRBV7-9,TRBJ2-3,ASSIQTFTSTDTQY
TRBV29-1,TRBJ1-1,SVRLGRGAF
TRBV5-1,TRBJ2-7,ASSFRGGQGYEQY
TRBV29-1,TRBJ2-5,SVSKRGGRKTQY
TRBV3-1/TRBV3-2,TRBJ1-3,ASSQPSYSGNTIY
TRBV5-1,TRBJ2-7,ASSLAGWLEQY
TRBV20-1,TRBJ1-1,SVRPFEAF
TRBV11-2,TRBJ1-3,ASSFPGTIY
TRBV3-1/TRBV3-2,TRBJ2-3,ASSQESPQRGGSDTQY
TRBV7-3,TRBJ2-1,ASSLTSGGNEQF
TRBV19,TRBJ1-3,ASSIRRGQSSGNTIY
TRBV3-1/TRBV3-2,TRBJ1-2,ASSQRDRGYGYT